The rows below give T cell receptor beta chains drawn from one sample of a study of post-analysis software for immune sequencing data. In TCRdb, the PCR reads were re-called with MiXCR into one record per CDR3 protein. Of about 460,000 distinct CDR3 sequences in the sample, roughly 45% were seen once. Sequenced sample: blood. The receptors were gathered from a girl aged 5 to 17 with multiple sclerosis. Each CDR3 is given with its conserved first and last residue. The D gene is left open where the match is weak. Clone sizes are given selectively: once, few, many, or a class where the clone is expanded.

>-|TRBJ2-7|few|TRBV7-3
TGTGCCAGCAGCTTAAATGGGTACGAGCAGTACTTC
CASSLNGYEQYF
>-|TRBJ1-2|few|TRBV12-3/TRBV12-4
TGTGCCAGCAGTTTAGGGGGAGGGAGGGGTGGCTACACCTTC
CASSLGGGRGGYTF
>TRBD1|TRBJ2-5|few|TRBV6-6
TGTGCCAGCAAAAGGACAGGGGGCAGCACTGAGGGGGAGCAGTACTTC
CASKRTGGSTEGEQYF
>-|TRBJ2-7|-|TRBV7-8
TGTGCCAGCAGCCCCGGACGCTCCTACGAGCAGTACTTC
CASSPGRSYEQYF
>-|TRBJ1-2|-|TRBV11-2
TGTGCCAGCAGCTTAGATCCCCAGTGGTCAGGCCGGGGTAACTATGGCTACACCTTC
CASSLDPQWSGRGNYGYTF
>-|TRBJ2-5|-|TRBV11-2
TGTGCCAGCAGCTTTTCCCAGGGCCTAGAGACCCAGTACTTC
CASSFSQGLETQYF
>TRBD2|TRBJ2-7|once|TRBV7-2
TGTGCCAGCAGCCCGAATAGCGGGAAAGGCAACGAGCAGTACTTC
CASSPNSGKGNEQYF
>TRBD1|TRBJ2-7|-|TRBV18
TGTGCCAGCTCCCGGAACAGGGGGCCTGTCTCCTACGAGCAGTACTTC
CASSRNRGPVSYEQYF
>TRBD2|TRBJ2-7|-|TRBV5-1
TGCGCCTGCAGCTTGGATAGCGCGGGAGGCTCCTACGAGCGGTACTTC
CACSLDSAGGSYERYF
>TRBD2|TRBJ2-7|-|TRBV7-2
TGTGCCAGCGCACTAGCGGGAGCTGTATCCTACGAGCAGTACTTC
CASALAGAVSYEQYF
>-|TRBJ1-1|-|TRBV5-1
TGCGCCAGCAATTATGGCCGAGTGAACACTGAAGCTTTCTTT
CASNYGRVNTEAFF
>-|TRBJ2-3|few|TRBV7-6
TGTGCCAGCAGCCGTACAGGGTGGGGGACAGATACGCAGTATTTT
CASSRTGWGTDTQYF
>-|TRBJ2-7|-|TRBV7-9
TGTGCCAGCAGCCTAAGGACAGAGGTCGGGGCCTACGAGCAGTACTTC
CASSLRTEVGAYEQYF
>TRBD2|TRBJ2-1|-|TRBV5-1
TGCGCCAGCAGCTTAGGGCGGGAGGGCTTTGAGCAGTTCTTC
CASSLGREGFEQFF
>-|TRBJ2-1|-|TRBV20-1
TGCAGTGCTAGAGAACTAGTCTCTCTTGCGAATGAGCAGTTCTTC
CSARELVSLANEQFF
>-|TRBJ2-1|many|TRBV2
TGTGCCAGCAGTGAAGGGGGAAGGCCCTACAATGAGCAGTTCTTC
CASSEGGRPYNEQFF
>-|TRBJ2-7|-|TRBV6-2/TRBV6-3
TGTGCCGGCAGTTACGCGGGGTCCTACGAGCAGTACTTC
CAGSYAGSYEQYF
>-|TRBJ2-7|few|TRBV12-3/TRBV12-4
TGTGCCAGCAGTCGGAGGGGTACTTGGTACTTC
CASSRRGTWYF
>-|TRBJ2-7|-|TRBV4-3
TGCGCCAGCAGCCGCCGGCCTTACTACGAGCAGTACTTC
CASSRRPYYEQYF